Following are 30 T cell receptor beta chains from one sample sequenced in a study of T cell responses to AZD1222 COVID-19 vaccine. Measured with immunoSEQ multiplex PCR; TCRdb has only the in-frame clones, and not every one. The table has about 88,000 clones, 75% to 95% seen once. The sequencing used peripheral blood, collected 28 days after the second AZD1222 dose. Every receptor here comes from an adult who received the AZD1222 COVID-19 vaccine.

The chain combines TRBV6-1 with TRBJ1-1; 9 nucleotides line up with TRBD1. Trimming took 3 bases from V and 6 from J; bases not matched to a gene: 5. The CDR3 consists of 14 residues. CDR1 is MNHNS, CDR2 SASEGT, per germline. DNA for the CDR3: TGTGCCAGCAGTGATTATGGGACAGGGTCTGAAGCTTTCTTT. Translating it yields CASSDYGTGSEAFF.

This clone is a singleton in its sample. The chain uses TRBV27 and TRBJ1-2; 7 nucleotides align to TRBD1. The length of the CDR3 is 15 residues. The germline CDR1 and CDR2 sequences are MNHEY and SMNVEV (reference sequence). With V trimmed by 4 bases and J by 4 bases, 9 bases remained unmatched. In DNA, the CDR3 is TGTGCCAGCAGTTATACCAGGGGGGGTGGCTATGGCTACACCTTC. Protein product: CASSYTRGGGYGYTF.

The gene calls are TRBV6-6 and TRBJ2-5, with 8 bases aligning to TRBD2. Trimming took 6 bases from V and 4 from J; bases not matched to a gene: 7. CDR3 length: 14 residues. The germline V gene encodes CDR1 MNHNY and CDR2 SVGAGI (reference sequence). Written as DNA, the CDR3 is TGTGCCAGCAGCTACGGGGGGGCGGGAGAGACCCAGTACTTC. It is translated as CASSYGGAGETQYF.

The sample holds one count of this clone. The rearrangement links TRBV5-4 to TRBJ2-6, with a tentative D call TRBD2 (5 bases). The CDR3 is 17 residues long. With 1 base removed from V and 3 bases from J, the gap between germline ends came to 14 bases. Per germline, CDR1 SGHNT and CDR2 YYREEE (reference sequence). The CDR3 DNA follows: TGTGCCAGCAGCTTGTACGGGATCTCGGGTGGGGCCAACGTCCTGACTTTC. Translated, it gives CASSLYGISGGANVLTF.

The chain employs TRBV2 and TRBJ2-1; 7 bases are a match to TRBD1. The length of the CDR3 is 12 residues. Trimming at V came to 8 bases and at J to 5 bases, leaving 3 bases not matched to a gene. Germline V gene data show CDR1 as SNHLY and CDR2 as FYNNEI. The CDR3 sequence is CASYGTDNEQFF. The CDR3 bases are TGTGCCAGCTACGGGACAGACAATGAGCAGTTCTTC.

This sequence joins TRBV9 and TRBJ2-7; D perhaps matches TRBD2 (5 bases). The CDR3 has 15 residues. Germline values: CDR1 SGDLS, CDR2 YYNGEE. Trimming took 4 bases from V and 1 from J, leaving 15 bases between them. CDR3 amino acids: CASSFGGLSSYEQYF. CDR3 DNA sequence: TGTGCCAGCAGCTTTGGTGGACTCTCATCCTACGAGCAGTACTTC.

The gene calls are TRBV9 and TRBJ1-2, with 9 bases fitting TRBD1. The CDR3 spans 18 residues. Germline trimming cut 0 bases from V and 0 bases from J; bases unmatched to any gene: 9. The germline gives CDR1 SGDLS, CDR2 YYNGEE. This CDR3 is CASSVGLLDRGPNYGYTF. In DNA, the CDR3 is TGTGCCAGCAGCGTAGGATTGTTGGACAGGGGTCCTAACTATGGCTACACCTTC. Combining the CDR3 with reference TRBV9 and TRBJ1-2 gives the whole variable domain DSGVTQTPKHLITATGQRVTLRCSPRSGDLSVYWYQQSLDQGLQFLIQYYNGEERAKGNILERFSAQQFPDLHSELNLSSLELGDSALYFCASSVGLLDRGPNYGYTFGSGTRLTVV.

The rearrangement links TRBV19 to TRBJ1-2; D uncertain. Trimming pared 5 bases from V and 4 bases from J, leaving 8 bases between. CDR3 length: 12 amino acids. Germline CDR1 reads LNHDA; CDR2 reads SQIVND (reference sequence). CDR3 region: CASSPPAYGYTF. CDR3 DNA sequence: TGTGCCAGTAGTCCCCCGGCCTATGGCTACACCTTC.

The CDR3 DNA follows: TGTGCCAGCAGGCGGGGGCTTAGCACAGATACGCAGTATTTT. Amino acid sequence: CASRRGLSTDTQYF. V gene TRBV11-2 combines with J gene TRBJ2-3; D might be TRBD2 (7 bases). The CDR3 length is 14 residues. V lost 6 bases and J 0 bases, leaving 10 bases between the germline ends. Germline V gives CDR1 SGHAT, CDR2 FQNNGV. The variable domain in full, with the rest retrieved from reference TRBV11-2 and TRBJ2-3, is EAGVAQSPRYKIIEKRQSVAFWCNPISGHATLYWYQQILGQGPKLLIQFQNNGVVDDSQLPKDRFSAERLKGVDSTLKIQPAKLEDSAVYLCASRRGLSTDTQYFGPGTRLTVL.

This rearrangement joins TRBV24-1 to TRBJ1-2, with TRBD1 as a possible D gene (5 bases). Deletions cut 1 base from V and 8 bases from J, with 10 bases between. The CDR3 sequence is 13 residues long. Germline lookup yields CDR1 KGHDR and CDR2 SFDVKD. Here the CDR3 DNA reads TGTGCCACCAGTGATTTAACCGGGGGAGGCTACACCTTC. Amino acids: CATSDLTGGGYTF.

This clone was counted only a few times. The chain couples TRBV11-2 to TRBJ1-2; D unclear. Germline V CDR1 and CDR2: SGHAT, FQNNGV. V lost 3 bases and J lost 1, with 6 bases in between. This CDR3 is 13 amino acids long. DNA for the CDR3: TGTGCCAGCAGCTTGAGTCTTAACTATGGCTACACCTTC. It specifies CASSLSLNYGYTF.

The rearrangement joins TRBV3-1 (or the pseudogene TRBV3-2) to TRBJ2-1; D is unclear. Germline CDR1 and CDR2: LGHDT and YNNKEL (reference sequence). This CDR3 is built from 15 residues. With 6 bases removed from V and 7 bases from J, the gap between germline ends came to 19 bases. In nucleotides, the CDR3 is TGTGCCAGCAGGCGAGGCTCCCTAGAGAAGAATGAGCAGTTCTTC. It encodes CASRRGSLEKNEQFF.

The CDR3 sequence is CASSRTEGGREKLFF. The DNA for the CDR3 is TGTGCCAGCAGCCGTACCGAAGGGGGAAGGGAAAAACTGTTTTTT. The chain combines TRBV7-2 with TRBJ1-4; perhaps TRBD1 as D (6 bases). The germline CDR1 and CDR2 sequences are SGHTA and FQGNSA. CDR3 length: 15 amino acids. V shed 5 bases and J shed 8 bases, with 18 bases lying between them.

The V and J genes are TRBV9 and TRBJ2-3; D is undetermined. Germline V gives CDR1 SGDLS, CDR2 YYNGEE. This CDR3 spans 14 amino acids. Deletions cut 3 bases from V and 1 base from J, with 9 bases between. The CDR3 sequence: CASSAVTGTDTQYF. The CDR3, as DNA: TGTGCCAGCAGCGCGGTCACAGGCACAGATACGCAGTATTTT.

This sequence joins TRBV5-4 and TRBJ1-4; maybe TRBD1 (5 bases). CDR1 and CDR2 (germline): SGHNT, YYREEE (reference sequence). The CDR3 runs 18 residues. Trimming cost V 1 base and J 6 bases, with 22 bases left between them. This CDR3 is CASSLFRVQGEDDEKLFF. The DNA of the CDR3 is TGTGCCAGCAGCTTGTTTAGAGTACAAGGGGAGGACGATGAAAAACTGTTTTTT.

This rearrangement joins TRBV5-4 to TRBJ2-1, with TRBD2 matching 10 bases. V lost 4 bases to trimming and J lost 6 bases; unmatched junction nucleotides: 7. The CDR3 is 15 residues long. Germline lookup yields CDR1 SGHNT and CDR2 YYREEE (reference sequence). The CDR3: CASSQGLAGANEQFF. The CDR3 DNA reads as TGTGCCAGCAGCCAGGGGCTAGCGGGGGCCAATGAGCAGTTCTTC.

The rearrangement links TRBV5-6 to TRBJ2-3; 12 bases match TRBD1. The germline CDR1 and CDR2 sequences are SGHDT and YYEEEE. CDR3 length equals 16 residues. V lost 4 bases to trimming and J lost 3 bases; unmatched junction nucleotides: 6. The CDR3 bases are TGTGCCAGCAGCCGGGGGGACAGGGGGCGGACAGATACGCAGTATTTT. Translation gives CASSRGDRGRTDTQYF.

This clone was detected once. The rearrangement joins TRBV5-1 to TRBJ2-7; 12 nucleotides line up with TRBD1. The CDR3 is made up of 16 amino acids. J gave up 2 bases and V 4 bases, and 7 bases lay outside the gene matches. Germline CDR1 SGHRS, CDR2 YFSETQ. Written as DNA, the CDR3 is TGCGCCAGCAGCCTACCGGGACAGGGGGCAACCTACGAGCAGTACTTC. Residues: CASSLPGQGATYEQYF.

This chain links TRBV7-2 with TRBJ1-3, with unresolved D. CDR1 and CDR2 (germline): SGHTA, FQGNSA. V gave up 1 base and J gave up 0 bases, with 13 bases separating them. This CDR3 is 17 amino acids long. For the CDR3, the DNA is TGTGCCAGCAGCTTAGATGGCAGGCCCATCTCTGGAAACACCATATATTTT. It specifies CASSLDGRPISGNTIYF.

The chain links TRBV2 to TRBJ2-3; 7 nucleotides agree with TRBD2. CDR3 length: 16 residues. Germline lookup yields CDR1 SNHLY and CDR2 FYNNEI. The junction had 10 bases not matched to a gene; V was cut back by 4 bases and J by 3 bases. As DNA, the CDR3 is TGTGCCAGCAGTGGTTTCCTGCTAGCGGTAACAGATACGCAGTATTTT. Amino acids: CASSGFLLAVTDTQYF.

This clone was observed a handful of times. The genes are TRBV24-1 and TRBJ2-7, with no clear D. CDR3 length: 12 amino acids. V lost 3 bases and J 6 bases, leaving 8 bases between the germline ends. The germline gives CDR1 KGHDR, CDR2 SFDVKD. The chain's CDR3 is CATSDPRSEQYF. As DNA, the CDR3 is TGTGCCACCAGTGATCCCCGCTCCGAGCAGTACTTC.

The V gene is TRBV10-1, the J gene TRBJ1-2, with 7 bases matching TRBD1. Unmatched junction bases numbered 8, after V lost 8 bases and J lost 8 bases. This CDR3 has 12 residues. Germline CDR1 WNHNN, CDR2 SYGVQD (reference sequence). The CDR3 nucleotides read TGCGCCAGCGCTGAGGGGGCGAGAGGCTACACCTTC. It translates to CASAEGARGYTF.

The chain employs TRBV11-2 and TRBJ2-6; TRBD1 might be the D (5 bases). The V and J ends lost 6 bases and 2 bases respectively, with 14 bases between them. This CDR3 has 16 residues. Germline CDR1 SGHAT, CDR2 FQNNGV. As DNA, the CDR3 is TGTGCCAGCAGTCCTATCGGCAGGGCTGGGGCCAACGTCCTGACTTTC. Translation gives CASSPIGRAGANVLTF.

The chain is built from TRBV2 and TRBJ1-3, with D hard to call. Trimming took off 2 bases at V and 0 bases at J, with 5 bases between the two ends. Germline loops: CDR1 SNHLY, CDR2 FYNNEI. The CDR3 has 14 amino acids. Here the CDR3 DNA reads TGTGCCAGCAGTGAACCGGCCTCTGGAAACACCATATATTTT. Encoded protein: CASSEPASGNTIYF.

The chain couples TRBV7-2 to TRBJ2-7, with 8 bases matching TRBD2. Germline trimming cut 1 base from V and 2 bases from J; bases unmatched to any gene: 7. The CDR3 consists of 16 residues. Per the germline V gene, CDR1 is SGHTA and CDR2 is FQGNSA. The CDR3: CASSLVAAGGAYEQYF. The CDR3 DNA reads TGTGCCAGCAGCTTAGTGGCCGCGGGGGGAGCCTACGAGCAGTACTTC.

Here the CDR3 DNA reads TGCGCCAGCAGCTTGGATCCGGGCTACGAGCAGTACTTC. Translating it yields CASSLDPGYEQYF. The gene calls are TRBV5-1 and TRBJ2-7; D is unclear. Germline V gene data show CDR1 as SGHRS and CDR2 as YFSETQ. This CDR3 spans 13 amino acids. V gave up 0 bases and J gave up 3 bases, with 7 bases separating them.

The chain joins TRBV28 to TRBJ2-3, with 12 bases lining up with TRBD2. Per germline, CDR1 MDHEN and CDR2 SYDVKM. The CDR3 is made up of 21 amino acids. V shed 5 bases, J shed 4 bases, and the junction held 22 bases outside the gene matches. The CDR3: CASSPPGVSSGGGHGADTQYF. The CDR3 nucleotides read TGTGCCAGCAGTCCCCCCGGGGTGTCTAGCGGGGGGGGGCATGGCGCAGATACGCAGTATTTT. The full variable domain, completed using reference TRBV28 and TRBJ2-3, is DVKVTQSSRYLVKRTGEKVFLECVQDMDHENMFWYRQDPGLGLRLIYFSYDVKMKEKGDIPEGYSVSREKKERFSLILESASTNQTSMYLCASSPPGVSSGGGHGADTQYFGPGTRLTVL.

The V call is TRBV7-2, the J call TRBJ1-5; TRBD1 might be the D (6 bases). Germline CDR1 SGHTA, CDR2 FQGNSA. The CDR3 has 14 residues. The ends were cut back, 1 base at V and 5 bases at J, with 9 bases in the middle. CDR3 DNA: TGTGCCAGCAGCTTAGGCAGGGGATATCAGCCCCAGCATTTT. This translates into CASSLGRGYQPQHF.

The genes are TRBV5-4 and TRBJ1-1, with D possibly matching TRBD1 (6 bases). This CDR3 is 15 amino acids long. V was shortened by 0 bases and J by 8 bases, with 17 bases between the two germline ends. Germline V gives CDR1 SGHNT, CDR2 YYREEE (reference sequence). CDR3 nucleotide sequence: TGTGCCAGCAGCTTGGGGGACCGGCAGGGGCTCGAAGCTTTCTTT. This translates into CASSLGDRQGLEAFF.

This clone has only one observation. The chain joins TRBV3-1 (or the pseudogene TRBV3-2) to TRBJ1-6, with TRBD1 matching over 7 bases. Germline V gives CDR1 LGHDT, CDR2 YNNKEL (reference sequence). CDR3 length: 15 amino acids. The V and J ends lost 7 bases and 6 bases, in that order; junction bases with no gene match: 9. DNA for the CDR3: TGTGCCAGCAAAGCCCCCGGGACAGTTAATTCACCCCTCCACTTT. As protein: CASKAPGTVNSPLHF.